This paragraph covers one T cell receptor (beta chain) sequence. As yet, its antigen is unknown. CDR3 size: 17 residues. Germline CDR1 is SEHNR and CDR2 is FQNEAQ (reference sequence). V was clipped by 4 bases and J by 11 bases, with 29 bases between them. For every donor, a draw yielded around 10 milliliters of peripheral blood. The data originate from a study of blood T cells in healthy people across ages. Study outcomes and limitations: Estimated diversity that came from one million T cells was considered an underestimate. It was not possible, with unsorted PBMCs, to conclusively compare naive and antigen-experienced cells.

A J-beta primer mix and a sample-barcoded 5' primer were used in a second PCR of about 7 to 11 cycles. TCRdb re-derived calls from the 5' RACE reads in MiXCR, one entry per CDR3 protein. This table has around 2 million distinct CDR3 sequences, around 40% appearing once. The material sequenced was blood. The chain joins TRBV7-9 to TRBJ2-5; D possibly matches TRBD1 or TRBD2 (5 bases each). This TCR was recovered from a human donor in good health. The DNA for the CDR3 is TGTGCCAGCAGCTCCATTCGGGGCCAAATAACTCACAATGAGCAGTACTTC. Amino acid sequence: CASSSIRGQITHNEQYF.